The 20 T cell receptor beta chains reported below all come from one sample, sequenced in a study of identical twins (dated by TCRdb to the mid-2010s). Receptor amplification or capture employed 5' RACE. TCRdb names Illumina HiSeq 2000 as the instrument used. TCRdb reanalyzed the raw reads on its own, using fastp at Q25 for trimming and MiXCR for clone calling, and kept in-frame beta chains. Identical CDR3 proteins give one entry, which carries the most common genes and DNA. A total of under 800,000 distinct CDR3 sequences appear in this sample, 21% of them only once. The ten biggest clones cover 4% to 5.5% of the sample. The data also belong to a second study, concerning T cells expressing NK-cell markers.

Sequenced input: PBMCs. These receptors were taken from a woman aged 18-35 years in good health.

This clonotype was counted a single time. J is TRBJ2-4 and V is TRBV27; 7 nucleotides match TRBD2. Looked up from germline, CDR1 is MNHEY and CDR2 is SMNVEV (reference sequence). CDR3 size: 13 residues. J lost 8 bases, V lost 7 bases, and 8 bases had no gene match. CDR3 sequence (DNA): TGTGCCAGCAAAGCACTTGCGGGGGACATTCAGTACTTC. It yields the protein CASKALAGDIQYF.

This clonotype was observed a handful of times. The CDR3 sequence: CASEGQGQETQYF. CDR3 sequence (DNA): TGTGCCAGCGAAGGACAGGGGCAAGAGACCCAGTACTTC. The chain is built from TRBV2 and TRBJ2-5; 9 bases are a match to TRBD1. This CDR3 contains 13 residues. CDR1 is SNHLY and CDR2 is FYNNEI in the germline V gene. The ends lost 8 bases at V and 2 bases at J; junction bases unmatched: 3. Drawing the rest from reference TRBV2 and TRBJ2-5, the complete variable domain is EPEVTQTPSHQVTQMGQEVILRCVPISNHLYFYWYRQILGQKVEFLVSFYNNEISEKSEIFDDQFSVERPDGSNFTLKIRSTKLEDSAMYFCASEGQGQETQYFGPGTRLLVL.

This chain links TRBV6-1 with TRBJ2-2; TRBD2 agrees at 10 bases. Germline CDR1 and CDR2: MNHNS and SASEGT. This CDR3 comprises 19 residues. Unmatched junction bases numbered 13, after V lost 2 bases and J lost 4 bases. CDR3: CASSETGTSAKIGTGELFF. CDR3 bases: TGTGCCAGCAGTGAAACCGGGACTAGCGCAAAAATAGGCACCGGGGAGCTGTTTTTT.

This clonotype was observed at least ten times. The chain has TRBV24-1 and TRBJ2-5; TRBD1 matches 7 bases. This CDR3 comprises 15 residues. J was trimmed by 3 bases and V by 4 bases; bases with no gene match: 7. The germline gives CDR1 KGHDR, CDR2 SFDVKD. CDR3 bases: TGTGCCACCAGTGACTCCTACGACAGGGAAGAGACCCAGTACTTC. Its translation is CATSDSYDREETQYF.

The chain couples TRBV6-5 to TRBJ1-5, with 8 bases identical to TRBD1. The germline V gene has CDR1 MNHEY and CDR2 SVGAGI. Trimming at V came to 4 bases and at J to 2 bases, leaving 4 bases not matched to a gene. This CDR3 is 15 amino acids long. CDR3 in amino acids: CASSSTGGGNQPQHF. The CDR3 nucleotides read TGTGCCAGCAGTTCCACAGGGGGGGGCAATCAGCCCCAGCATTTT.

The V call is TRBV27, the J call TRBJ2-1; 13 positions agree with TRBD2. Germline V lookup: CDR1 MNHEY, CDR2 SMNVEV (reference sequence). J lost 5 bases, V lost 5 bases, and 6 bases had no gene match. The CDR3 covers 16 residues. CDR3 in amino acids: CASSTRLAGGDNEQFF. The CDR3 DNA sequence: TGTGCCAGCAGTACCCGACTAGCGGGGGGCGACAATGAGCAGTTCTTC.

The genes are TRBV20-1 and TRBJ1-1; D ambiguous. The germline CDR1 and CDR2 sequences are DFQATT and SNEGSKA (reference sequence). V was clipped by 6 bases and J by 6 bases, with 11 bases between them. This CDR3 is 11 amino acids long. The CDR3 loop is CSAPEGAEAFF. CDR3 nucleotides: TGCAGTGCCCCCGAAGGCGCTGAAGCTTTCTTT.

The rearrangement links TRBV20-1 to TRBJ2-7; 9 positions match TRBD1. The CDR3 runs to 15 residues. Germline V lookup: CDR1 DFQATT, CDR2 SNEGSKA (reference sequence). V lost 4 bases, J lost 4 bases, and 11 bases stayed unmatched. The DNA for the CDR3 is TGCAGTGCTAAACCCACGAACAGGGGGCATTACGAGCAGTACTTC. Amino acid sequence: CSAKPTNRGHYEQYF.

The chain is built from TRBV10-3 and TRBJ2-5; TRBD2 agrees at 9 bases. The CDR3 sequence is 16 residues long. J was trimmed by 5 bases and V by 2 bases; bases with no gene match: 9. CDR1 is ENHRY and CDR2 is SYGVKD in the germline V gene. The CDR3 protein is CAISEGAGGSRETQYF. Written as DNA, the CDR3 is TGTGCCATCAGTGAGGGAGCGGGAGGTAGTCGGGAGACCCAGTACTTC.

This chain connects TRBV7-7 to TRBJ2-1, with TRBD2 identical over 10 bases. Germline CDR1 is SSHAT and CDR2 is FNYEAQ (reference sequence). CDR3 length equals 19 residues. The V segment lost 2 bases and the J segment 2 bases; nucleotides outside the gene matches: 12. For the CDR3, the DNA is TGTGCCAGCAGCTTAAGTCCGCTAGCGGGAGTCCCCGCCTACAATGAGCAGTTCTTC. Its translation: CASSLSPLAGVPAYNEQFF.

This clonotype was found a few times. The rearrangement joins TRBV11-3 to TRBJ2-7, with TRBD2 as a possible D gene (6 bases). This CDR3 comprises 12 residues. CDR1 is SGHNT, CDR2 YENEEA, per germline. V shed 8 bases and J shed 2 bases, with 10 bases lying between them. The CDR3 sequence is CASRGTPYEQYF. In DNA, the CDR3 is TGTGCCAGCCGAGGGACTCCCTACGAGCAGTACTTC.

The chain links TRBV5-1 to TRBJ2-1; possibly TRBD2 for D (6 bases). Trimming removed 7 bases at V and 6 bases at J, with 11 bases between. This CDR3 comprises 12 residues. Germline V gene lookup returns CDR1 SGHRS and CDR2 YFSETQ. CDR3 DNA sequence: TGCGCCAGCGGGGAGGTAGGCAATGAGCAGTTCTTC. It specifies CASGEVGNEQFF.

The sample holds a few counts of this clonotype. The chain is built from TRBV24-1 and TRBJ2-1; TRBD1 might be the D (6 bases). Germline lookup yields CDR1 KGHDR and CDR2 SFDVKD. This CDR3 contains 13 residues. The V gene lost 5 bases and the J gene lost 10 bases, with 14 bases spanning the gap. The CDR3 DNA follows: TGTGCCACCAGTGGACAGGTCGAGGGAGAGCAGTTCTTC. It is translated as CATSGQVEGEQFF.

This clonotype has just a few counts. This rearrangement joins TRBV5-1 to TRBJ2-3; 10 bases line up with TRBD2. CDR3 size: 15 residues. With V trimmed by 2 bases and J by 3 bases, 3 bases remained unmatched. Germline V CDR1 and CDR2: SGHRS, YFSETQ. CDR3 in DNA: TGCGCCAGCAGCTTTAGCGGGGGGAAGACAGATACGCAGTATTTT. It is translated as CASSFSGGKTDTQYF.

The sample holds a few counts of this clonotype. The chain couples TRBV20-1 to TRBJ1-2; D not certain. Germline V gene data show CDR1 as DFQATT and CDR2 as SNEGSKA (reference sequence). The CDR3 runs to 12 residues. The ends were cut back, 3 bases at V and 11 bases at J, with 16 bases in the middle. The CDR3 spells CSASASGLRYTF. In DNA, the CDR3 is TGCAGTGCTAGCGCTTCAGGCTTGCGGTACACCTTC.

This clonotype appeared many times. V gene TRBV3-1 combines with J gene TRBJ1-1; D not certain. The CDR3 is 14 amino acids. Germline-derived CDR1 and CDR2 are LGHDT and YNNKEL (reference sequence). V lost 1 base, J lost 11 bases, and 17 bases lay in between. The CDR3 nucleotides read TGTGCCAGCAGCCAAGTCTTTAGTATGGACTTTGCTTTCTTT. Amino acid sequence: CASSQVFSMDFAFF. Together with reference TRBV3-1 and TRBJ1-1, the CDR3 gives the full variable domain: DTAVSQTPKYLVTQMGNDKSIKCEQNLGHDTMYWYKQDSKKFLKIMFSYNNKELIINETVPNRFSPKSPDKAHLNLHINSLELGDSAVYFCASSQVFSMDFAFFGQGTRLTVV.

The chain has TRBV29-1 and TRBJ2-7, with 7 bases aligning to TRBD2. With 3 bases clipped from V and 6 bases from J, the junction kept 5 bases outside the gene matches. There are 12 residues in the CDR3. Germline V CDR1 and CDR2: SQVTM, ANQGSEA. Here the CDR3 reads CSVDGGSTEQYF. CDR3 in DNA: TGCAGCGTTGACGGCGGGAGTACCGAGCAGTACTTC.

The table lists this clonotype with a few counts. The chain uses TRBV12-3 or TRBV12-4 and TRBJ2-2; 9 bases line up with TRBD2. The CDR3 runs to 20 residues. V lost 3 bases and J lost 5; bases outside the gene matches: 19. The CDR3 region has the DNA TGTGCCAGCAGTTTGGGGGGTTGGTTAGTAGCGGGAGAAGATACCGGGGAGCTGTTTTTT. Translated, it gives CASSLGGWLVAGEDTGELFF.

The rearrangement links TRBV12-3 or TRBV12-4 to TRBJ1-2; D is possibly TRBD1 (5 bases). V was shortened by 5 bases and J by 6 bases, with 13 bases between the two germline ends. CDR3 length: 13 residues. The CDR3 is CASSPAGGNGYTF. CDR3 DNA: TGTGCCAGCAGTCCAGCGGGGGGAAATGGCTACACCTTC.

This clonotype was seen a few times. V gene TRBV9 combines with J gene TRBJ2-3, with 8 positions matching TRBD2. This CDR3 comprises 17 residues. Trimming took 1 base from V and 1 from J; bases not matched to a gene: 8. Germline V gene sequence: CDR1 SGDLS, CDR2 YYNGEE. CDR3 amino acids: CASSVQVAGLGTDTQYF. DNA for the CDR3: TGTGCCAGCAGCGTACAGGTAGCGGGACTCGGCACAGATACGCAGTATTTT.